The 14 T cell receptor beta chains below were found in one sample sequenced in a study of T cells in Graves' hyperthyroidism and ophthalmopathy. Researchers amplified the TCR beta CDR3 regions from RNA transcripts. The HTBI primer set drove a first-round RT-PCR of the TCR CDR3. TCRdb fed the multiplex PCR reads into MiXCR, producing one record per CDR3 protein. The data show 550,000 to 800,000 distinct CDR3 sequences, 15% to 20% seen once. Sequencing input: blood. All receptors come from a man aged 45-65 years with Graves' hyperthyroidism.

This rearrangement joins TRBV27 to TRBJ2-7; 7 bases are a match to TRBD2. The germline V gene encodes CDR1 MNHEY and CDR2 SMNVEV (reference sequence). The V and J ends lost 3 bases and 3 bases, in that order; junction bases with no gene match: 5. CDR3 length equals 14 residues. The CDR3 nucleotides are TGTGCCAGCAGTTTTTCAGCGGGAAACTACGAGCAGTACTTC. It specifies CASSFSAGNYEQYF.

This clonotype has a count of ten or more. The V and J genes are TRBV2 and TRBJ1-1, with TRBD1 identical over 9 bases. CDR1 and CDR2 from the germline V gene are SNHLY and FYNNEI. The CDR3 has 14 amino acids. The V segment lost 1 base and the J segment 5 bases; nucleotides outside the gene matches: 2. CDR3 amino acids: CASSEDRGQTEAFF. The CDR3 nucleotides are TGTGCCAGCAGTGAAGACAGGGGGCAGACTGAAGCTTTCTTT.

This clonotype was seen just once. This chain links TRBV5-1 with TRBJ2-7, with D possibly matching TRBD2 (6 bases). The length of the CDR3 is 15 residues. CDR1 and CDR2 from the germline V gene are SGHRS and YFSETQ. The V gene lost 0 bases and the J gene lost 2 bases, with 12 bases spanning the gap. CDR3 amino acids: CASSLGSGNAYEQYF. In DNA form, the CDR3 reads TGCGCCAGCAGCTTGGGTAGCGGTAACGCCTACGAGCAGTACTTC.

This clonotype showed up just a few times. The V and J genes are TRBV2 and TRBJ2-7, with 10 nucleotides matching TRBD1. Germline CDR1 and CDR2: SNHLY and FYNNEI. CDR3 size: 16 residues. V shed 6 bases and J 4 bases; nucleotides not matched to a gene: 12. The CDR3 nucleotides read TGTGCCAGCAGCTGGGACAGGGGCCTTTTAGGGTACGAGCAGTACTTC. The encoded protein is CASSWDRGLLGYEQYF.

This clonotype has a handful of counts. The chain combines TRBV13 with TRBJ2-2; 7 bases are shared with TRBD1. J gave up 5 bases and V 3 bases, and 6 bases lay outside the gene matches. CDR1 and CDR2 from the germline V gene are PRHDT and FYEKMQ (reference sequence). The CDR3 has 15 amino acids. CDR3: CASSFSEGQTGELFF. The CDR3 nucleotides are TGTGCCAGCAGCTTCTCCGAGGGACAGACCGGGGAGCTGTTTTTT.

The V gene is TRBV5-5, the J gene TRBJ1-2; TRBD1 is a possible D gene (6 bases). The CDR3 is made up of 16 amino acids. Germline assignment: CDR1 SGHKS and CDR2 YYEKEE (reference sequence). V was cut by 0 bases and J by 4 bases, with 16 bases left in between. In DNA form, the CDR3 reads TGTGCCAGCAGCTTGGAGCCGTCGGGGGCCCCCTATGGCTACACCTTC. It specifies CASSLEPSGAPYGYTF.

The table lists this clonotype with many counts. This rearrangement joins TRBV12-3 or TRBV12-4 to TRBJ2-2, with D perhaps matching TRBD2 (6 bases). V was pared by 3 bases and J by 1 base, with 9 bases between. The CDR3 loop spans 15 amino acids. CDR3 coding DNA: TGTGCCAGCAGTTTGTCGCGGGAGAACACCGGGGAGCTGTTTTTT. Translating gives CASSLSRENTGELFF.

In its sample, this clonotype was seen many times. The V call is TRBV27, the J call TRBJ2-2, with a possible D match to TRBD2 (5 bases). V lost 3 bases and J lost 6, with 11 bases in between. Germline assignment: CDR1 MNHEY and CDR2 SMNVEV (reference sequence). This CDR3 has 14 residues. The CDR3 nucleotides are TGTGCCAGCAGTTTCCCGGCCGGGGCCGGGGAGCTGTTTTTT. Protein sequence: CASSFPAGAGELFF.

Ten or more counts support this clonotype. The chain combines TRBV12-3 or TRBV12-4 with TRBJ1-4; D might be TRBD1 (6 bases). The CDR3 has 15 residues. Deletions cut 6 bases from V and 8 bases from J, with 19 bases between. CDR3 amino acids: CASSSLDSSGEKLFF. The CDR3 DNA reads TGTGCCAGCAGCTCATTGGACAGCTCTGGGGAAAAACTGTTTTTT.

This clonotype has ten or more counts. The CDR3 bases are TGCGCCAGCAGCTTTGCGACAGGGAACACTGAAGCTTTCTTT. This sequence encodes CASSFATGNTEAFF. The chain has TRBV5-1 and TRBJ1-1; a weak D match, TRBD1 (6 bases). The CDR3 covers 14 residues. Germline assignment: CDR1 SGHRS and CDR2 YFSETQ. V lost 2 bases and J lost 1, with 9 bases in between.

There are many counts of this clonotype. The chain joins TRBV7-2 to TRBJ1-4, with D hard to call. Trimming stripped 1 base from V and 8 bases from J, with 5 bases between. The CDR3 contains 12 residues. Looked up from germline, CDR1 is SGHTA and CDR2 is FQGNSA. The CDR3 region is CASSLGREKLFF. For the CDR3, the DNA is TGTGCCAGCAGCTTAGGCCGGGAAAAACTGTTTTTT.

This clonotype was counted at least ten times. The genes are TRBV28 and TRBJ2-7, with no clear D. The CDR3 runs 14 residues. Trimming left V 6 bases short and J 5 bases short, with 17 bases between. Germline CDR1 and CDR2: MDHEN and SYDVKM. CDR3 coding DNA: TGTGCCAGCAGCAAAAGATCGCTACTTGACGAGCAGTACTTC. Encoded protein: CASSKRSLLDEQYF.

For this clonotype: The junction differs from germline at one of its ends, possibly a read error. The DNA of the CDR3 is TGTGCCACCGGCAGGAAGGGAACAGGGGAAAATTCACCCCTCCACTTT. Translated, it gives CATGRKGTGENSPLHF. This rearrangement joins TRBV15 to TRBJ1-6, with TRBD1 matching over 7 bases. Germline V lookup: CDR1 LNHNV, CDR2 YYDKDF (reference sequence). The CDR3 length is 16 residues.

This clonotype was seen a handful of times. V and J are TRBV10-2 and TRBJ2-3; 8 bases map to TRBD2. This CDR3 contains 13 residues. CDR1 WSHSY and CDR2 SAAADI come from the germline V gene. The V segment lost 3 bases and the J segment 5 bases; nucleotides outside the gene matches: 1. As DNA, the CDR3 is TGCGCCAGCAGTGATCGGGGGGGAGATACGCAGTATTTT. Translation: CASSDRGGDTQYF.